This TCR beta chain was sequenced in a study of cytomegalovirus exposure and HLA in healthy donors. Study-wide points: Later work found most CMV-associated TCR beta chains apparently HLA-restricted.

The study ran its PCR with 60 Vbeta and 13 Jbeta primers. The table came from immunoSEQ multiplex PCR; TCRdb's copy has only in-frame clones and leaves some out. The profile shows 200,000 to 250,000 clones, roughly four fifths of them singletons. This clone appeared a single time. The antigen remains unidentified. Germline loops: CDR1 SGHDT, CDR2 YYEEEE. Trimming removed 3 bases at V and 6 bases at J, with 10 bases between. The CDR3 has 13 residues. The rearrangement links TRBV5-6 to TRBJ2-4; TRBD1 is a possible D gene (6 bases). The clonotype originates from a woman aged 60-75 years in good health and CMV-seropositive. The specimen was PBMCs. CDR3 protein: CASSSGTPNIQYF. The CDR3 DNA reads TGTGCCAGCAGCTCCGGGACACCAAACATTCAGTACTTC.